The entry that follows covers one T cell receptor (beta chain) sequence. Its antigen remains unknown. This record belongs to a study of shared clonotypes between healthy human individuals. Study in general: A few men and a couple of women, aged 18 to 49, were donors. The study, taken as a whole, reports: Among non-shared clonotypes, generation probabilities were lower than among those shared by all four donors. There were few donors, and this limited the genetic and exposure-history diversity represented.

Trimming shortened V by 4 bases and J by 3 bases, and 12 bases separated the two germline ends. CDR3 length: 15 residues. The germline gives CDR1 MNHNY, CDR2 SVGAGI (reference sequence). The deep-level immunoSEQ assay was used. Only in-frame clones appear in the TCRdb table, and some are missing; sequencing was by immunoSEQ multiplex PCR. The table records roughly 1,500,000 clones, roughly 98% of them present only once. This sequence was found in a man aged 25 to 40 in good health. This sequence joins TRBV6-6 and TRBJ2-2, with D possibly TRBD1 on 6 matching bases. The sequencing input was naive CD4+ T cells sorted from blood. Subset in this sample: CD45RA+ positively selected. CDR3 in DNA: TGTGCCAGCAGTTCTTGGGACACCTACACCGGGGAGCTGTTTTTT. Protein sequence: CASSSWDTYTGELFF.